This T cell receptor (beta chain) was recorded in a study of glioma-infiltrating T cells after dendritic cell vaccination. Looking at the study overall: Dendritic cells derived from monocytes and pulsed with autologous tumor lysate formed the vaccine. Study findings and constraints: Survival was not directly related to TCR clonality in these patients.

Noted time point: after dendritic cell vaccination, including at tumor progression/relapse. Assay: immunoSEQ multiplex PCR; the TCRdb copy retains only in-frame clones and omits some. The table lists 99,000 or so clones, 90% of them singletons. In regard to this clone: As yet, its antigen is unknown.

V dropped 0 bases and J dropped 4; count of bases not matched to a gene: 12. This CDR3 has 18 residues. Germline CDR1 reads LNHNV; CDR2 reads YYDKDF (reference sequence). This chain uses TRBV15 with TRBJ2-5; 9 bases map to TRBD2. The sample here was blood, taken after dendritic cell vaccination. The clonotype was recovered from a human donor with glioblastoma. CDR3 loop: CATSRDADSGRGGETQYF. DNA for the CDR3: TGTGCCACCAGCAGAGATGCTGATAGCGGGAGAGGTGGAGAGACCCAGTACTTC.